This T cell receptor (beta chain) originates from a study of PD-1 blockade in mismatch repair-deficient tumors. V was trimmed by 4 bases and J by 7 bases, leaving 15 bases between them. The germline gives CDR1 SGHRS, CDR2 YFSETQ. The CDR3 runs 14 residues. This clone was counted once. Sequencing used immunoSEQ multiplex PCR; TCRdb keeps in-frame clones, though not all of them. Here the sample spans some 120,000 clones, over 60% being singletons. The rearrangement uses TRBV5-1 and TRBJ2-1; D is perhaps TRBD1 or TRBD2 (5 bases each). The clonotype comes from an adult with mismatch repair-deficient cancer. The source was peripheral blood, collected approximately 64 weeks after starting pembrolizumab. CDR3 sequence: CASSVSGTRNEQFF. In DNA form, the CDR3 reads TGCGCCAGCAGCGTCTCCGGGACGAGGAATGAGCAGTTCTTC. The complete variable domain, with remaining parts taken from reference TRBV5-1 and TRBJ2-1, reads KAGVTQTPRYLIKTRGQQVTLSCSPISGHRSVSWYQQTPGQGLQFLFEYFSETQRNKGNFPGRFSGRQFSNSRSEMNVSTLELGDSALYLCASSVSGTRNEQFFGPGTRLTVL.